The 16 T cell receptor beta chains below were found in one sample sequenced in a study of blood T cell repertoires in COVID-19. The assay was immunoSEQ multiplex PCR, and TCRdb's table has in-frame clones only and misses some. The data show around 400,000 clones, around nine tenths seen once. Sequenced input: PBMCs or T cells enriched from blood (not recorded which). The receptors here all came from a woman aged 18-30 years who had been exposed to COVID-19.

V and J are TRBV7-2 and TRBJ2-5; D may be TRBD1 (5 bases). CDR1 SGHTA and CDR2 FQGNSA come from the germline V gene. The length of the CDR3 is 15 residues. Trimming removed 4 bases at V and 2 bases at J, with 14 bases between. CDR3 residues: CASSYTGARQETQYF. As DNA, the CDR3 is TGTGCCAGCAGCTATACAGGTGCCCGGCAAGAGACCCAGTACTTC.

The rearrangement uses TRBV5-1 and TRBJ2-3; D call uncertain. This CDR3 spans 14 amino acids. Germline values: CDR1 SGHRS, CDR2 YFSETQ. V lost 5 bases to trimming and J lost 0 bases, with 10 bases between them. The CDR3 spells CASSPHPSTDTQYF. CDR3 coding DNA: TGCGCCAGCAGTCCACACCCTAGCACAGATACGCAGTATTTT.

In its sample, this clone was seen once. Within the sample, other DNA sequences also encode this same CDR3. The rearrangement joins TRBV18 to TRBJ1-2; 7 bases align to TRBD1. The CDR3 is made up of 13 amino acids. Germline V lookup: CDR1 KGHSH, CDR2 LQKENI. Trimming cost V 6 bases and J 2 bases; bases outside gene matches: 3. In DNA form, the CDR3 reads TGTGCCAGCTCTCCGGGACAGAACTATGGCTACACCTTC. Protein sequence: CASSPGQNYGYTF.

The chain combines TRBV3-1 (or the pseudogene TRBV3-2) with TRBJ2-1, with TRBD2 matching over 9 bases. V gave up 2 bases and J gave up 3 bases; unmatched junction bases: 8. There are 17 residues in the CDR3. CDR1 and CDR2 (germline): LGHDT, YNNKEL (reference sequence). The CDR3 sequence is CASSQRWASGIYNEQFF. The CDR3 DNA reads as TGTGCCAGCAGCCAACGTTGGGCTAGCGGGATCTACAATGAGCAGTTCTTC.

The chain links TRBV11-3 to TRBJ2-7; a possible D gene is TRBD2 (5 bases). V was pared by 0 bases and J by 4 bases, with 10 bases between. The CDR3 is made up of 14 amino acids. Germline V gene sequence: CDR1 SGHNT, CDR2 YENEEA. The CDR3, as DNA: TGTGCCAGCAGCTTAGATCGAGAGGGTTACGAGCAGTACTTC. Translating gives CASSLDREGYEQYF.

Comments on this clone: The sample contains more than one DNA sequence encoding this CDR3. The rearrangement joins TRBV18 to TRBJ2-3; 9 nucleotides align to TRBD1. V was clipped by 3 bases and J by 3 bases; unmatched bases: 4. This CDR3 is 15 amino acids long. CDR1 is KGHSH and CDR2 is LQKENI in the germline V gene. The DNA for the CDR3 is TGTGCCAGCTCACCCGGGACAGGGAGGACAGATACGCAGTATTTT. Translating it yields CASSPGTGRTDTQYF.

The rearrangement links TRBV19 to TRBJ1-5, with 7 nucleotides matching TRBD1. Trimming at V came to 5 bases and at J to 5 bases, leaving 3 bases not matched to a gene. Germline values: CDR1 LNHDA, CDR2 SQIVND (reference sequence). The CDR3 is 13 residues long. Written as DNA, the CDR3 is TGTGCCAGTAGTGTCACAGGGGATCAGCCCCAGCATTTT. Protein sequence: CASSVTGDQPQHF.

The chain combines TRBV7-9 with TRBJ1-1; D may be TRBD1 (6 bases). The germline CDR1 and CDR2 sequences are SEHNR and FQNEAQ (reference sequence). The CDR3 totals 16 residues. Trimming took 1 base from V and 3 from J, leaving 15 bases between them. DNA for the CDR3: TGTGCCAGCAGCTTAGTAATTATCTCAGGGGACACTGAAGCTTTCTTT. Its protein product is CASSLVIISGDTEAFF.

V and J are TRBV5-5 and TRBJ2-7; 10 nucleotides agree with TRBD2. Looked up from germline, CDR1 is SGHKS and CDR2 is YYEKEE (reference sequence). CDR3 size: 16 residues. With V trimmed by 1 base and J by 2 bases, 6 bases remained unmatched. The CDR3 DNA sequence: TGTGCCAGCAGCTTGCGAACCCTAGCGGGAGCCTACGAGCAGTACTTC. Translated: CASSLRTLAGAYEQYF.

V usage is TRBV30 and J usage is TRBJ1-5, with TRBD1 matching 8 bases. Germline V CDR1 and CDR2: GTSNPN, SVGIG (reference sequence). The CDR3 has 14 amino acids. V was clipped by 1 base and J by 4 bases; unmatched bases: 3. The chain's CDR3 is CAWSAGTGNQPQHF. In DNA, the CDR3 is TGTGCCTGGAGTGCTGGGACAGGAAATCAGCCCCAGCATTTT.

The V gene is TRBV29-1, the J gene TRBJ1-6; TRBD1 aligns across 7 bases. The CDR3 length is 14 residues. Germline loops: CDR1 SQVTM, CDR2 ANQGSEA. Trimming took 7 bases from V and 5 from J; bases not matched to a gene: 8. The CDR3 protein is CSARTGLNNSPLHF. The CDR3, as DNA: TGCAGCGCCCGGACAGGTTTAAATAATTCACCCCTCCACTTT.

This chain joins TRBV28 and TRBJ1-2; 9 nucleotides align to TRBD1. V dropped 5 bases and J dropped 8; count of bases not matched to a gene: 18. Looked up from germline, CDR1 is MDHEN and CDR2 is SYDVKM. CDR3 length: 17 residues. CDR3 DNA: TGTGCCAGCAGTCCAAGGAGTTACCCCAGGACAGGGGAAGGCTACACCTTC. Amino acid sequence: CASSPRSYPRTGEGYTF.

This clone showed up just once. This chain uses TRBV9 with TRBJ2-7, with a possible D match to TRBD2 (6 bases). This CDR3 spans 14 amino acids. The germline CDR1 and CDR2 sequences are SGDLS and YYNGEE. V gave up 3 bases and J gave up 1 base, with 11 bases separating them. The CDR3 DNA reads TGTGCCAGCAGCGCGGGAGCTGAGTCCTACGAGCAGTACTTC. Its translation is CASSAGAESYEQYF.

This clone appeared a single time. The chain couples TRBV19 to TRBJ2-3; 12 bases match TRBD1. Germline loops: CDR1 LNHDA, CDR2 SQIVND (reference sequence). Trimming took 4 bases from V and 4 from J; bases not matched to a gene: 3. There are 15 residues in the CDR3. CDR3 loop: CASSTGTGGADTQYF. The CDR3 nucleotides read TGTGCCAGTAGTACCGGGACAGGGGGCGCAGATACGCAGTATTTT.

V and J are TRBV6-5 and TRBJ1-3; D is possibly TRBD1 (6 bases). V lost 5 bases and J lost 4, with 9 bases in between. Germline CDR1 is MNHEY and CDR2 is SVGAGI. The CDR3 runs to 13 residues. This CDR3 reads CASSRGGGNTIYF. The CDR3 DNA follows: TGTGCCAGCAGTAGGGGGGGCGGAAACACCATATATTTT.

This clone was seen just once. The chain recombines TRBV18 with TRBJ2-2; the D gene is possibly TRBD1 (5 bases). Per the germline V gene, CDR1 is KGHSH and CDR2 is LQKENI. The CDR3 consists of 15 residues. The germline V and J ends were trimmed by 1 base and 7 bases, with 13 bases remaining between them. The CDR3 nucleotides are TGTGCCAGCTCACCACGTCAGGGAAGGTTCGGGGAGCTGTTTTTT. Residues: CASSPRQGRFGELFF.